These T cell receptor beta chains were read from a single sample in a study of T-cell memory formation after mild COVID-19. Each CDR3 protein gets one entry after TCRdb re-called the 5' RACE reads with MiXCR. The data contain around 250,000 distinct CDR3 sequences, about 16% of them singletons. Sequencing was done on a sample of PBMCs or a T cell subset sorted from them (not recorded which). The receptors here all came from an adult woman who had mild COVID-19 (a few samples of this study predate the infection). Cell type and time point are not known. Both conserved end residues are part of each CDR3. A D gene is named only where the DNA matches it firmly. Where a row states a size, it is once, few, many or the class of an expanded clone; other rows omit it.

d_call clone_size j_call v_call cdr3_nt cdr3_aa
NA few TRBJ2-1 TRBV3-1 TGTGCCAGCAGCCATATGGGACACCAGCACTTC CASSHMGHQHF
NA NA TRBJ1-1 TRBV16 TGTGCCAGCAGCCATTCTCCGACAGGTAACACTGAAGCTTTCTTT CASSHSPTGNTEAFF
NA NA TRBJ2-1 TRBV18 TGTGCCAGCTCACCTGATCAGTACAATGAGCAGTTCTTC CASSPDQYNEQFF
NA NA TRBJ2-7 TRBV6-5 TGTGCCAGCAGGAAGGGGCAGAGTGGCTCCTACGAGCAGTACTTC CASRKGQSGSYEQYF
NA many TRBJ2-3 TRBV5-1 TGCGCCAGCAGCCCCCGGGGGCCCACAGATACGCAGTATTTT CASSPRGPTDTQYF
TRBD1 NA TRBJ1-1 TRBV6-2/TRBV6-3 TGTGCCAGCAGTAGAGACAGGGAGGAGTGGACTGAAGCTTTCTTT CASSRDREEWTEAFF
TRBD1 NA TRBJ2-6 TRBV11-2 TGTGCCAGCAGCTGGGGACAGGGCTCCTCTGGGGCCAACGTCCTGACTTTC CASSWGQGSSGANVLTF
TRBD2 once TRBJ2-1 TRBV5-5 TGTGCCAGCAGCTCGACTAGCGGGAGGAAGGCCTACAATGAGCAGTTCTTC CASSSTSGRKAYNEQFF
TRBD1 NA TRBJ2-2 TRBV24-1 TGTGCCACCAGTGAAGCGCCGGGACAGGGAGCCACCGGGGAGCTGTTTTTT CATSEAPGQGATGELFF
NA few TRBJ2-5 TRBV7-3 TGTGCCAGCAGCCCTTCTAGGGTAGAGACCCAGTACTTC CASSPSRVETQYF
NA NA TRBJ2-1 TRBV5-5 TGTGCCAGCAGGAGATATAAGACTGAGAGCTCCTACAATGAGCAGTTCTTC CASRRYKTESSYNEQFF
NA few TRBJ1-6 TRBV3-1 TGTGCCAGCAGCCAAACGTCAGGGATTAATTCACCCCTCCACTTT CASSQTSGINSPLHF
NA few TRBJ2-1 TRBV30 TGTGCCTGGAGTAAAGGGTTAGGGGAGCAGTTCTTC CAWSKGLGEQFF
NA many TRBJ2-2 TRBV7-3 TGTGCCAGCAGCTTAATCGGGGGAGACCGCACCGGGGAGCTGTTTTTT CASSLIGGDRTGELFF
NA NA TRBJ1-3 TRBV7-2 TGTGCCAGCAGCTTTCGGGCAGGGACTGGAAACACCATATATTTT CASSFRAGTGNTIYF
TRBD1 many TRBJ2-7 TRBV5-1 TGTGCCAGCAGCTCGGGACAGGGTACCTACGAGCAGTACTTC CASSSGQGTYEQYF
NA many TRBJ2-7 TRBV27 TGTGCCAGCAGTCCAACAAGAGTGTCCTACGAGCAGTACTTC CASSPTRVSYEQYF
NA NA TRBJ1-1 TRBV6-6 TGTGCCAGCTCCCGGCTGGGCACTGAAGCTTTCTTT CASSRLGTEAFF
TRBD2 few TRBJ2-7 TRBV7-9 TGTGCCAGCAGCAAGTGGGCTAGCGGATCCTACGAGCAGTACTTC CASSKWASGSYEQYF
NA NA TRBJ2-1 TRBV2 TGTGCCAGCAGTGAGGAGGACGCTTCCAGGACAGAGCAGTTCTTC CASSEEDASRTEQFF
TRBD1 few TRBJ2-7 TRBV18 TGTGCCAGCTCACGACTGGACAGGGAGGCCGAGCAGTACTTC CASSRLDREAEQYF
NA few TRBJ1-1 TRBV4-1 TGCGCCAGCAGCCCCTCGGGAGTGGGGGGGGCTGAAGCTTTCTTT CASSPSGVGGAEAFF
NA few TRBJ1-1 TRBV20-1 TGCAGTGCTGAGGAGGGGTTGAACACTGAAGCTTTCTTT CSAEEGLNTEAFF
NA once TRBJ2-1 TRBV6-5 TGTGCCAGCAGTTTCCAAGCCTTCTCCTACAATGAGCAGTTCTTC CASSFQAFSYNEQFF
TRBD2 NA TRBJ2-7 TRBV7-2 TGTGCCAGCAGCCCAGCGGGAGGCACCTCCTACGAGCAGTACTTC CASSPAGGTSYEQYF
TRBD2 NA TRBJ2-3 TRBV27 TGTGCCAGCAGTCCTAGCGGGGGGGCACCAGATACGCAGTATTTT CASSPSGGAPDTQYF
TRBD2 NA TRBJ2-5 TRBV18 TGTGCCAGCTCACCCCTAGCGGGAGGGCCAGAGACCCAGTACTTC CASSPLAGGPETQYF
NA few TRBJ1-1 TRBV10-3 TGTGCCATCGCACCTAGTACGAACACTGAAGCTTTCTTT CAIAPSTNTEAFF
NA NA TRBJ2-2 TRBV30 TGTGCCTGGAAGGGGGCCGGGGAGCTGTTTTTT CAWKGAGELFF
NA NA TRBJ1-1 TRBV6-2/TRBV6-3 TGTGCCAGCAGTCCGCCCTATTACACTGAAGCTTTCTTT CASSPPYYTEAFF
NA medium-sized TRBJ2-1 TRBV4-2 TGTGCCAGCAGCAACCGGGACCAGAGGGACAATGAGCAGTTCTTC CASSNRDQRDNEQFF
NA many TRBJ1-2 TRBV12-3/TRBV12-4 TGTGCCAGCAGTTTTAGTGTCGGGCAGGGGTATGGCTACACCTTC CASSFSVGQGYGYTF
NA NA TRBJ2-3 TRBV5-1 TGCGCCAGCAGCTTGCGTTGGGGTATCCCCACAGATACGCAGTATTTT CASSLRWGIPTDTQYF
TRBD1 NA TRBJ2-6 TRBV5-1 TGCGCCAGCAGCATGACAGGGGCCCCCTCTGGGGCCAACGTCCTGACTTTC CASSMTGAPSGANVLTF
NA few TRBJ1-2 TRBV2 TGTGCCAGCAGTAGGGGGGAAGGCTACACCTTC CASSRGEGYTF
NA NA TRBJ2-3 TRBV19 TGTGCCAGTAGTATAGAGGGGGGGCCGCAGTATTTT CASSIEGGPQYF
NA NA TRBJ2-7 TRBV7-2 TGTGCCAGCAGCTTAGCCCCAACCCGGGGGTATAACTCCTACGAGCAGTACTTC CASSLAPTRGYNSYEQYF
TRBD2 NA TRBJ2-3 TRBV23-1 TGCGCCAGCACCCGGGAGGGACAAGACACAGATACGCAGTATTTT CASTREGQDTDTQYF
TRBD2 few TRBJ2-7 TRBV28 TGTGCCAGCAGTTCTTTGGGGGGAGGGGCCAGTTCCTACGAGCAGTACTTC CASSSLGGGASSYEQYF
NA NA TRBJ2-6 TRBV4-2 TGTGCCAGCAGCCAAGACCCCACGTCTGGGGCCAACGTCCTGACTTTC CASSQDPTSGANVLTF
NA few TRBJ2-7 TRBV5-1 TGCGCCAGCAGGTTACAGGAGCCCTACGAGCAGTACTTC CASRLQEPYEQYF
TRBD1 many TRBJ2-7 TRBV7-9 TGTGCCAGCAGCTTATCCGGGACAGGGTTTTCCTACGAGCAGTACTTC CASSLSGTGFSYEQYF
TRBD2 NA TRBJ2-5 TRBV12-3/TRBV12-4 TGTGCCAGCAGTTTTGGGAGGGCGACCCAGTACTTC CASSFGRATQYF
NA NA TRBJ2-7 TRBV5-6 TGTGCCAGCAGCTTGGGGACAGAGCGAAAGCAGTACTTC CASSLGTERKQYF
NA few TRBJ2-7 TRBV21-1 TGTGCCCGAGGTCCATCCTGTCCGTACTTC CARGPSCPYF
NA NA TRBJ2-1 TRBV20-1 TGCAGTGCTAGCGTGAGTGGAGGGGAGCAGTTCTTC CSASVSGGEQFF
NA few TRBJ1-2 TRBV3-1 TGTGCCAGCAGCCAAGTGCTACAGTCTAACTATGGCTACACCTTC CASSQVLQSNYGYTF
TRBD1 NA TRBJ2-5 TRBV29-1 TGCAGCGTCGGGACAGCCCCCGGGGAGACCCAGTACTTC CSVGTAPGETQYF
NA NA TRBJ2-3 TRBV20-1 TGCAGTGCTAGGGATTTAGGGGCAGCTCGCACAGATACGCAGTATTTT CSARDLGAARTDTQYF
TRBD1 NA TRBJ1-1 TRBV7-8 TGTGCCAGCAGCTTAGCCCGACAGGGGGGCACTGAAGCTTTCTTT CASSLARQGGTEAFF
TRBD1 NA TRBJ1-2 TRBV6-5 TGTGCCAGCGGGAAGACAGGGGGGGGCTATGGCTACACCTTC CASGKTGGGYGYTF
NA few TRBJ1-2 TRBV6-5 TGTGCCAGCAGTGGTGGGCCTGTGGGAGCTAACTATGGCTACACCTTC CASSGGPVGANYGYTF